This TCR beta chain stems from a study of response to subunit inactivated influenza vaccine. Overall study results and limits: The authors offered the suggestion that each seasonal influenza vaccination recruits few new T cells.

Only a few counts were recorded for this clonotype. The antigen is unknown. TCRdb reprocessed the RT-PCR reads with MiXCR, giving one entry per CDR3 protein. The data show over 400,000 distinct CDR3 sequences, with 10% to 15% seen just once and over 10% held by the top ten. V was pared by 5 bases and J by 2 bases, with 12 bases between. The length of the CDR3 is 14 residues. The sequencing here drew on PBMCs from blood, taken 45 days after vaccination. This clonotype was sampled from a man aged 50 to 59 who received an inactivated influenza vaccine. The V gene is TRBV12-3 or TRBV12-4, the J gene TRBJ1-1, with D uncertain. The CDR3 region is CASSHVGVNTEAFF. In DNA, the CDR3 is TGTGCCAGCAGTCACGTCGGGGTTAACACTGAAGCTTTCTTT.